This T cell receptor (beta chain) was observed in a study of blood T cell repertoires in COVID-19. At the level of the study: The study drew acute and convalescent COVID-19 samples from the United States, Italy and Spain. T cells, B-cell-depleted T cells, or PBMCs provided the cDNA or gDNA that served as material.

The V end was cut by 4 bases, the J end by 1 base, with 10 bases between. Per germline, CDR1 MNHEY and CDR2 SMNVEV (reference sequence). The CDR3 totals 14 residues. In the study's own analysis: Reference gene primers were amplified, and this amplification served to estimate nucleated cell counts. Profiled with immunoSEQ multiplex PCR; TCRdb holds only in-frame clones, not every one. V, J and clone size were drawn from that table, and D and trimming were deduced from the DNA. The sample records approximately 160,000 clones, around four fifths being singletons. This chain connects TRBV27 to TRBJ1-1; a weak D match, TRBD1 (6 bases). The receptor was isolated from a woman of 80 years or more with active or convalescent COVID-19. Sample: peripheral blood. The CDR3 region is CASSSGTSNTEAFF. For the CDR3, the DNA is TGTGCCAGCAGTTCCGGGACATCGAACACTGAAGCTTTCTTT.